This T cell receptor beta chain was retrieved from a study of blood T cell repertoires in COVID-19. V was pared by 4 bases and J by 4 bases, with 23 bases between. The V gene's germline CDR1 is SGHKS and CDR2 YYEKEE (reference sequence). The CDR3 extends over 17 amino acids. Data came from immunoSEQ multiplex PCR; TCRdb stores just in-frame clones and leaves some out. Of under 300,000 clones in the sample, about 85% were seen once. Material: PBMCs or T cells enriched from blood (not recorded which). The V call is TRBV5-5, the J call TRBJ2-5; tentative D call: TRBD2 (7 bases). This clonotype originated in a woman aged 25 to 45 with acute COVID-19. This CDR3 is CASSPHGTLRGGETQYF. The CDR3 DNA reads as TGTGCCAGCAGCCCCCACGGGACCCTAAGGGGGGGAGAGACCCAGTACTTC.